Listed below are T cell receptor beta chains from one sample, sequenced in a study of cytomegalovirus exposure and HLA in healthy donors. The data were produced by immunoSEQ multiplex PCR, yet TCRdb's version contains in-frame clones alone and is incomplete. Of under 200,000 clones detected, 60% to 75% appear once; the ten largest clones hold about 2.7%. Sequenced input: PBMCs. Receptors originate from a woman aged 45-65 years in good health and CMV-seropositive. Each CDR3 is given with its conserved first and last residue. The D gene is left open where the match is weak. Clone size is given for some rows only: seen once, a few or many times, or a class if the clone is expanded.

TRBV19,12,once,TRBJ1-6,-,CASGHSNSPLHF,TGTGCCAGTGGCCACAGTAATTCACCCCTCCACTTT
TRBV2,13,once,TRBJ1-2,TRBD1,CASSYTGAGGYTF,TGTGCCAGCAGTTATACAGGGGCGGGCGGCTACACCTTC
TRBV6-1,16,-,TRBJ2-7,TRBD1,CASSEGLTGALYEQYF,TGTGCCAGCAGTGAAGGGTTAACAGGGGCTCTCTACGAGCAGTACTTC
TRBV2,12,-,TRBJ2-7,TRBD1,CASNDRGHEQYF,TGTGCCAGCAACGACAGGGGCCACGAGCAGTACTTC
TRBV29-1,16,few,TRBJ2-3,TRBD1,CSVDATGQGVTDTQYF,TGCAGCGTTGACGCTACTGGACAGGGGGTCACAGATACGCAGTATTTT
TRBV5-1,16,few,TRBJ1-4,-,CASSPTTGEGNEKLFF,TGCGCCAGCAGCCCGACCACGGGTGAGGGTAATGAAAAACTGTTTTTT
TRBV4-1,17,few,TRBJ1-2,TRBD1,CASSRGGGDRVSYGYTF,TGCGCCAGCAGCCGAGGTGGTGGGGACAGGGTGAGCTATGGCTACACCTTC
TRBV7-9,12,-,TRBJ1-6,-,CASTGIGSPLHF,TGTGCCAGCACGGGAATCGGTTCACCCCTCCACTTT
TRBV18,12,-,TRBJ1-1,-,CASSPKETEAFF,TGTGCCAGCTCACCTAAAGAGACTGAAGCTTTCTTT
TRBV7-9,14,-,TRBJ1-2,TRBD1,CASSPVTGVAGYTF,TGTGCCAGCAGCCCAGTTACAGGGGTTGCTGGCTACACCTTC
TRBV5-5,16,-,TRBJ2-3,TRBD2,CASSLAGTRGTDTQYF,TGTGCCAGCAGCTTAGCCGGGACTAGGGGCACAGATACGCAGTATTTT
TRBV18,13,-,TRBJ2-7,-,CASSPYSTYEQYF,TGTGCCAGCTCACCGTACTCAACCTACGAGCAGTACTTC
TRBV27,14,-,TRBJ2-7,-,CASSVTGDSYEQYF,TGTGCCAGCAGTGTGACAGGAGACTCCTACGAGCAGTACTTC
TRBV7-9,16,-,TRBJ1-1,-,CASSDEQGRMNTEAFF,TGTGCCAGCAGCGACGAACAGGGCCGGATGAACACTGAAGCTTTCTTT
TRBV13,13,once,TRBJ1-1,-,CASSLGEDRNAFF,TGTGCCAGCAGCTTAGGCGAGGACAGAAATGCTTTCTTT
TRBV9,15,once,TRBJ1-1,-,CASSVDPGVNTEAFF,TGTGCCAGCAGCGTCGACCCCGGAGTGAACACTGAAGCTTTCTTT
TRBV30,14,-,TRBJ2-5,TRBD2,CAWGRGTSLETQYF,TGTGCCTGGGGGAGGGGGACTAGCCTGGAGACCCAGTACTTC
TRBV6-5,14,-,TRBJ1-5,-,CASSYNNHNQPQHF,TGTGCCAGCAGTTACAACAACCACAATCAGCCCCAGCATTTT
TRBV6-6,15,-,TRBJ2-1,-,CASRASDSPYNEQFF,TGTGCCAGCAGGGCCTCGGACAGTCCCTACAATGAGCAGTTCTTC
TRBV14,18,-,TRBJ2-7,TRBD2,CASSQGGTSGKLSYEQYF,TGTGCCAGCAGCCAAGGTGGGACTAGCGGGAAACTTTCCTACGAGCAGTACTTC
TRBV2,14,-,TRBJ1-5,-,CASSETAGNQPQHF,TGTGCCAGCAGTGAAACGGCGGGGAATCAGCCCCAGCATTTT
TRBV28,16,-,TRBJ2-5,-,CASSLRGKRVTETQYF,TGTGCCAGCAGTTTAAGGGGGAAACGGGTGACTGAGACCCAGTACTTC
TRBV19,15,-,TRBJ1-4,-,CASSRTVATNEKLFF,TGTGCCAGTAGTCGGACAGTTGCAACTAATGAAAAACTGTTTTTT
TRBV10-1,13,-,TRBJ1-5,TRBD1,CASGGQGSQPQHF,TGCGCCAGCGGAGGACAGGGAAGTCAGCCCCAGCATTTT